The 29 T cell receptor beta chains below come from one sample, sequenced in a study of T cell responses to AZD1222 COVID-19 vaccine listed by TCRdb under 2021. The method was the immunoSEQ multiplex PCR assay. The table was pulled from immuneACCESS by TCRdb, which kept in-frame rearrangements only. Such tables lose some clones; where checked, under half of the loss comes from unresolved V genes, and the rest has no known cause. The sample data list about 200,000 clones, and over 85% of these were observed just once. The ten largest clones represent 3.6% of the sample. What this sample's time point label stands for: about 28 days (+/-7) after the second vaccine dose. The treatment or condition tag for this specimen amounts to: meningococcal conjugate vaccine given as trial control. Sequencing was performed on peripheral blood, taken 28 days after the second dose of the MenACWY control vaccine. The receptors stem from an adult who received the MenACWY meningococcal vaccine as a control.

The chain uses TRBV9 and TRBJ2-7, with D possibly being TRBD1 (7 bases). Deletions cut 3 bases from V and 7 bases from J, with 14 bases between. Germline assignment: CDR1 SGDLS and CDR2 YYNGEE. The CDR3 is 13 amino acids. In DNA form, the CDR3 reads TGTGCCAGCAGCGCCACAGGGGCGGGAGAGCAGTACTTC. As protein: CASSATGAGEQYF.

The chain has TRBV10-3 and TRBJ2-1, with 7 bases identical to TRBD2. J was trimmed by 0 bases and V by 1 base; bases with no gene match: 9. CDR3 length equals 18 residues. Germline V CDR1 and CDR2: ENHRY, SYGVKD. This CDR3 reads CAISELLASGSSYNEQFF. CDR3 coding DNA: TGTGCCATCAGTGAGTTATTGGCTAGCGGTAGCTCCTACAATGAGCAGTTCTTC.

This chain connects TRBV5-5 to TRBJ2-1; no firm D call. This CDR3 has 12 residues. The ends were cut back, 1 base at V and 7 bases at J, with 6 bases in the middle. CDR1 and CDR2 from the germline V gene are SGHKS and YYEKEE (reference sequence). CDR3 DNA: TGTGCCAGCAGCTTGAGGGTTAATGAGCAGTTCTTC. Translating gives CASSLRVNEQFF.

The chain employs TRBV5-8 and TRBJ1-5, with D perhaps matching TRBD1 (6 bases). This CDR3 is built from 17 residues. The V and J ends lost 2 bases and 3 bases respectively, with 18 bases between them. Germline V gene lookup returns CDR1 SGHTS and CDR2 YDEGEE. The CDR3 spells CASSFMGGLRNNQPQHF. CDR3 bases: TGTGCCAGCAGCTTCATGGGGGGCCTCCGGAACAATCAGCCCCAGCATTTT.

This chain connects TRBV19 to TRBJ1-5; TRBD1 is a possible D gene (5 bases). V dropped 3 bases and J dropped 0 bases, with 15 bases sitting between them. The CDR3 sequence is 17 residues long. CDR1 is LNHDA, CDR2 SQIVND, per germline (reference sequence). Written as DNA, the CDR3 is TGTGCCAGTAGTATTCAAGGGGCAGGGCTTAGCAATCAGCCCCAGCATTTT. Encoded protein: CASSIQGAGLSNQPQHF.

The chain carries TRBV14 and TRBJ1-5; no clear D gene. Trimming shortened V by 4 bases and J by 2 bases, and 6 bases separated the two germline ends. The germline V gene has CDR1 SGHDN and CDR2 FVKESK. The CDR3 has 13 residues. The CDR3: CASSRDGNQPQHF. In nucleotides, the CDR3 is TGTGCCAGCAGCCGGGATGGCAATCAGCCCCAGCATTTT.

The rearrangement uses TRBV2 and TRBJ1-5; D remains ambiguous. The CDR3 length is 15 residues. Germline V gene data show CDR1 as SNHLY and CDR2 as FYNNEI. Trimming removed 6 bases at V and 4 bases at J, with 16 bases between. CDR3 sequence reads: CASRGGPHSNQPQHF. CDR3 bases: TGTGCCAGCAGGGGAGGACCGCACTCAAATCAGCCCCAGCATTTT. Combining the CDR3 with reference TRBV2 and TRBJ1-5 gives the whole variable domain EPEVTQTPSHQVTQMGQEVILRCVPISNHLYFYWYRQILGQKVEFLVSFYNNEISEKSEIFDDQFSVERPDGSNFTLKIRSTKLEDSAMYFCASRGGPHSNQPQHFGDGTRLSIL.

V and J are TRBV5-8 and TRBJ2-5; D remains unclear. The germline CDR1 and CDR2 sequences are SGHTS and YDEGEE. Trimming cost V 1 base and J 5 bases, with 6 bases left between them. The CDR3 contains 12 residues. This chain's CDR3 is CASSLYRETQYF. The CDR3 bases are TGTGCCAGCAGCTTGTACCGGGAGACCCAGTACTTC.

In nucleotides, the CDR3 is TGCGCCAGCAGCCAAGATCTTGGCAGCGGGAGGGCCTACGAGCAGTACTTC. The encoded protein is CASSQDLGSGRAYEQYF. V gene TRBV4-1 combines with J gene TRBJ2-7, with TRBD2 matching 10 bases. CDR1 MGHRA and CDR2 YSYEKL come from the germline V gene. V was clipped by 0 bases and J by 2 bases; unmatched bases: 7. CDR3 length: 17 residues.

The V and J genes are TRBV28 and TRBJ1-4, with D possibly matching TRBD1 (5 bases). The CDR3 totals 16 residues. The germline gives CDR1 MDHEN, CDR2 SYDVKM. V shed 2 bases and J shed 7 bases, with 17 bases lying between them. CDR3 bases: TGTGCCAGCAGTTTAATGGGGGGGGGTTATGGTGAAAAACTGTTTTTT. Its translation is CASSLMGGGYGEKLFF.

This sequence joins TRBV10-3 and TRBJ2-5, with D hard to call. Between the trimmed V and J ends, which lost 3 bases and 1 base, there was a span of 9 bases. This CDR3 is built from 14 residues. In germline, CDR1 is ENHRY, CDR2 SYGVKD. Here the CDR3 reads CAISEGQTQETQYF. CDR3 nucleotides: TGTGCCATCAGTGAAGGGCAGACCCAAGAGACCCAGTACTTC.

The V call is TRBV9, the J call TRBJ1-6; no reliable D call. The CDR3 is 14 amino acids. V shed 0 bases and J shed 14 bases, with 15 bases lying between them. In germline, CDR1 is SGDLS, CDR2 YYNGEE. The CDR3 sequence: CASSVASAVETLHF. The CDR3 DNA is TGTGCCAGCAGCGTAGCATCAGCAGTGGAGACCCTCCACTTT.

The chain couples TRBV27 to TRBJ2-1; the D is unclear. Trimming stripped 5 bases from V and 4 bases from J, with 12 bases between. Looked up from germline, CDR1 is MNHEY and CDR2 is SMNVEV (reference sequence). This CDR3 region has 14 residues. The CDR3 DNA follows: TGTGCCAGCAGTCCTAGGCCCACGTACAATGAGCAGTTCTTC. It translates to CASSPRPTYNEQFF.

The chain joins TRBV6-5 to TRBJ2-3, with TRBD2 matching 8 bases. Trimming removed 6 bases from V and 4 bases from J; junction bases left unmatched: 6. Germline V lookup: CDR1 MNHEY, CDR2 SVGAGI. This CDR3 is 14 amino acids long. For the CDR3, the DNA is TGTGCCAGCAGCCCGGGGGGGGGTTCAGATACGCAGTATTTT. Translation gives CASSPGGGSDTQYF.

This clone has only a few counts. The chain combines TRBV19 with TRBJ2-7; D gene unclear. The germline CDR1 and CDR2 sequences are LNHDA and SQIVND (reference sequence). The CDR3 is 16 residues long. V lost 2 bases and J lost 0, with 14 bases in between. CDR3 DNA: TGTGCCAGTAGTATATTGGGCATCACCCCCTCCTACGAGCAGTACTTC. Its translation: CASSILGITPSYEQYF.

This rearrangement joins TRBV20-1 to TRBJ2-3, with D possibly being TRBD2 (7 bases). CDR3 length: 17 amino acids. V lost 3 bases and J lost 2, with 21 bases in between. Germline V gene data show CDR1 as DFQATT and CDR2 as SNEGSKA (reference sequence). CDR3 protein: CSASAASGGGLTDTQYF. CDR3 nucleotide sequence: TGCAGTGCTAGTGCGGCTAGCGGCGGGGGCCTCACAGATACGCAGTATTTT.

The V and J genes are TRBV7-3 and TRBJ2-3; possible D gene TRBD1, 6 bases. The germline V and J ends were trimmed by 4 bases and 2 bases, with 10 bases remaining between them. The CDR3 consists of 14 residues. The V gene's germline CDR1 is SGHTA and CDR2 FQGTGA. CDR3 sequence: CASSSTGPTDTQYF. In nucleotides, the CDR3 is TGTGCCAGCAGCTCCACAGGGCCCACAGATACGCAGTATTTT.

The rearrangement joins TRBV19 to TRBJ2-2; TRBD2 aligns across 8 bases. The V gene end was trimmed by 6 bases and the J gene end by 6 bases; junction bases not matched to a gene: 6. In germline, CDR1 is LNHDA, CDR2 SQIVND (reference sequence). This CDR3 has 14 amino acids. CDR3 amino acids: CASRWAGGPGELFF. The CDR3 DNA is TGTGCCAGTAGATGGGCGGGAGGACCCGGGGAGCTGTTTTTT.

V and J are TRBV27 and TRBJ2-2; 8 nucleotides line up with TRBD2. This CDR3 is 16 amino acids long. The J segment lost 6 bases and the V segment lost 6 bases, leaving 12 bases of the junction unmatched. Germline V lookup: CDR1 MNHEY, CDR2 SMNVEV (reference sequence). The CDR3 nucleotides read TGTGCCAGCAGCGAACTCAGCGGGAGATGGGCCGGGGAGCTGTTTTTT. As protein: CASSELSGRWAGELFF.

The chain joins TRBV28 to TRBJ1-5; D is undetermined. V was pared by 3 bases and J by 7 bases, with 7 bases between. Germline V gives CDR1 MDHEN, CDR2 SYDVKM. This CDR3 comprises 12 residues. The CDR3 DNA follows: TGTGCCAGCAGTTTGTGGGGACAGCCCCAGCATTTT. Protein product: CASSLWGQPQHF.

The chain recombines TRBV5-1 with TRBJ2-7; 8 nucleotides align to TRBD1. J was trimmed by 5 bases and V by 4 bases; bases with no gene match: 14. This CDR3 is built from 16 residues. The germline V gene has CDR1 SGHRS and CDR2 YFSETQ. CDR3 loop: CASSREGRQGTDEQYF. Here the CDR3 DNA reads TGCGCCAGCAGCCGAGAGGGACGACAGGGGACAGACGAGCAGTACTTC.

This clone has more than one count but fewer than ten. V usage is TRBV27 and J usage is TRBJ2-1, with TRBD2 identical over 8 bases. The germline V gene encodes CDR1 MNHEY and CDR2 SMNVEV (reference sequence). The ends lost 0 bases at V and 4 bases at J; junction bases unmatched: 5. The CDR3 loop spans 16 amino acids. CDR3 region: CASSLSLAGYYNEQFF. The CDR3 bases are TGTGCCAGCAGTTTATCTCTAGCGGGTTATTACAATGAGCAGTTCTTC.

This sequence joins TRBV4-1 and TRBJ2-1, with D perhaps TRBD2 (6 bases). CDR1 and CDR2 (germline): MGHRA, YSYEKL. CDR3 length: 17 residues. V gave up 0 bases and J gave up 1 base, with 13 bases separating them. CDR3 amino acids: CASSQDRLGHSYNEQFF. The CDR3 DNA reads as TGCGCCAGCAGCCAAGATCGACTAGGTCATTCCTACAATGAGCAGTTCTTC.

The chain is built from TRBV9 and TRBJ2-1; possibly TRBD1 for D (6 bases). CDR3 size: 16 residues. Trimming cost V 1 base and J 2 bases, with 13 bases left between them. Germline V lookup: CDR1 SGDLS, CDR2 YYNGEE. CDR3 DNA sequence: TGTGCCAGCAGCGTAAGGGGTGGGGGCACCTACAATGAGCAGTTCTTC. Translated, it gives CASSVRGGGTYNEQFF.

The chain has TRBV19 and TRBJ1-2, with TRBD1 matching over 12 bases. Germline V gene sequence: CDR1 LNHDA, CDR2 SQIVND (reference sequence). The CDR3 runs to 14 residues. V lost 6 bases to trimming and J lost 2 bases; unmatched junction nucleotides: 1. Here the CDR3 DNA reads TGTGCCAGTAGAGGGACAGGGGGCAACTATGGCTACACCTTC. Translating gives CASRGTGGNYGYTF.

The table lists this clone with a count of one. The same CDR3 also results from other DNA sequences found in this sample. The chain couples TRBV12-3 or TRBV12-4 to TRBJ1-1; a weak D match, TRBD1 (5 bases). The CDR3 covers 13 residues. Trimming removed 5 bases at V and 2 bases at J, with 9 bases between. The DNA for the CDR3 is TGTGCCAGCAGTCCCACAGGTAACACTGAAGCTTTCTTT. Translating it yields CASSPTGNTEAFF.

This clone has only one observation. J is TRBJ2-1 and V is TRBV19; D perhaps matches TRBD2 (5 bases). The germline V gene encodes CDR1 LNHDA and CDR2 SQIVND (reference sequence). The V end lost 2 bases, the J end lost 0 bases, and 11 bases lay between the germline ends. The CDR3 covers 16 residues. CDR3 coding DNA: TGTGCCAGTAGTATACTAGCTGCGCCCTCCTACAATGAGCAGTTCTTC. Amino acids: CASSILAAPSYNEQFF.

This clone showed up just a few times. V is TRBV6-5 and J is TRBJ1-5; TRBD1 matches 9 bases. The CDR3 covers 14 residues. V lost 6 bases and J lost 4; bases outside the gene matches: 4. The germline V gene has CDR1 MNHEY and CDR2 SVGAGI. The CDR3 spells CASSLDRGNQPQHF. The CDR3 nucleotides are TGTGCCAGCAGCCTGGACAGGGGTAATCAGCCCCAGCATTTT.

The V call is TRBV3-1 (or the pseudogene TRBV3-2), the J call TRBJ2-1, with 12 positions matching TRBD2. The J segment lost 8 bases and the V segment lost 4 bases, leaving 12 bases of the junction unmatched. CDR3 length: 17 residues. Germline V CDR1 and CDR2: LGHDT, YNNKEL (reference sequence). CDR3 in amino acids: CASSRLLAGGPGDEQFF. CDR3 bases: TGTGCCAGCAGCCGACTCCTAGCGGGAGGGCCTGGGGATGAGCAGTTCTTC.